Listed below are T cell receptor beta chains from one sample, sequenced in a study of CD8+ T cells in alopecia areata. Produced via immunoSEQ multiplex PCR; TCRdb's table is partial and in-frame only. The sample holds about 76,000 clones, roughly 70% seen once. Here the sequenced sample was CD8+ T cells sorted from blood, taken at week 24, from a patient treated with tofacitinib. All receptors derive from a human donor with alopecia areata. The CDR3 runs from the conserved cysteine through the conserved F or W. Each record gives: clone size, D gene, V gene, J gene, CDR3 protein, CDR3 DNA. The D gene is left open where the match is weak. Some rows have no size entry. The others give once, few or many, or a class for an expanded clone.

abundance: -; d_gene: TRBD1; v_gene: TRBV28; j_gene: TRBJ2-7; CDR3aa: CASGFQGTGYEQYF; CDR3nt: TGTGCCAGCGGATTTCAGGGGACAGGCTACGAGCAGTACTTC
abundance: once; d_gene: -; v_gene: TRBV4-3; j_gene: TRBJ1-2; CDR3aa: CASSQVHPGRLHF; CDR3nt: TGCGCCAGCAGCCAAGTCCACCCGGGACGCCTCCACTTC
abundance: -; d_gene: -; v_gene: TRBV9; j_gene: TRBJ1-6; CDR3aa: CASSVGGSAYSPLHF; CDR3nt: TGTGCCAGCAGCGTAGGAGGGTCAGCTTATTCACCCCTCCACTTT
abundance: few; d_gene: -; v_gene: TRBV2; j_gene: TRBJ2-1; CDR3aa: CASSESTLSHEQFF; CDR3nt: TGTGCCAGCAGTGAGTCTACCTTGAGCCATGAGCAGTTCTTC
abundance: -; d_gene: TRBD1; v_gene: TRBV9; j_gene: TRBJ2-1; CDR3aa: CASSDRPGQGFNEQFF; CDR3nt: TGTGCCAGCAGCGACCGGCCGGGACAGGGTTTCAATGAGCAGTTCTTC
abundance: -; d_gene: TRBD2; v_gene: TRBV30; j_gene: TRBJ2-7; CDR3aa: CAWSVVAGGPYEQYF; CDR3nt: TGTGCCTGGAGTGTAGTAGCGGGAGGGCCTTACGAGCAGTACTTC
abundance: few; d_gene: TRBD2; v_gene: TRBV27; j_gene: TRBJ2-1; CDR3aa: CASIESRREGSYNEQFF; CDR3nt: TGTGCCAGCATAGAATCCAGGCGGGAGGGGTCCTACAATGAGCAGTTCTTC
abundance: few; d_gene: -; v_gene: TRBV30; j_gene: TRBJ1-5; CDR3aa: CARRDGPTKGPSQNYQPQHF; CDR3nt: TGTGCCAGACGGGACGGGCCCACCAAAGGACCAAGCCAGAATTATCAGCCCCAGCATTTT
abundance: -; d_gene: -; v_gene: TRBV5-1; j_gene: TRBJ2-6; CDR3aa: CASSLEAVGIPFSGANVLTF; CDR3nt: TGCGCCAGCAGCTTGGAGGCCGTTGGTATACCCTTCTCTGGGGCCAACGTCCTGACTTTC
abundance: -; d_gene: TRBD2; v_gene: TRBV27; j_gene: TRBJ2-1; CDR3aa: CASSLLGLANNEQFF; CDR3nt: TGTGCCAGCAGTTTATTGGGACTAGCCAACAATGAGCAGTTCTTC
abundance: once; d_gene: TRBD1; v_gene: TRBV27; j_gene: TRBJ1-5; CDR3aa: CASGTVNSNQPQHF; CDR3nt: TGTGCCAGCGGGACAGTTAATAGCAATCAGCCCCAGCATTTT
abundance: few; d_gene: -; v_gene: TRBV18; j_gene: TRBJ2-5; CDR3aa: CASSPPGQETQYF; CDR3nt: TGTGCCAGCTCACCACCTGGGCAAGAGACCCAGTACTTC
abundance: -; d_gene: -; v_gene: TRBV13; j_gene: TRBJ1-1; CDR3aa: CASSLGQGVTEAFF; CDR3nt: TGTGCCAGCAGCTTAGGTCAGGGTGTCACTGAAGCTTTCTTT
abundance: -; d_gene: TRBD2; v_gene: TRBV7-2; j_gene: TRBJ2-7; CDR3aa: CASRSTSGRPHEQYF; CDR3nt: TGTGCCAGCAGGTCGACTAGCGGGAGACCCCACGAGCAGTACTTC
abundance: -; d_gene: -; v_gene: TRBV7-2; j_gene: TRBJ1-5; CDR3aa: CASSFGGGDQHF; CDR3nt: TGTGCCAGCAGCTTTGGCGGGGGAGACCAGCATTTT
abundance: -; d_gene: -; v_gene: TRBV27; j_gene: TRBJ2-7; CDR3aa: CASSFVPYYEQYF; CDR3nt: TGTGCCAGCAGTTTCGTCCCCTACTACGAGCAGTACTTC
abundance: -; d_gene: -; v_gene: TRBV7-6; j_gene: TRBJ2-1; CDR3aa: CASSSSSPLYNEQFF; CDR3nt: TGTGCCAGCAGCTCTAGCAGCCCCCTTTACAATGAGCAGTTCTTC
abundance: once; d_gene: TRBD1; v_gene: TRBV7-9; j_gene: TRBJ1-4; CDR3aa: CASSSATGGSNEKLFF; CDR3nt: TGTGCCAGCAGCTCCGCGACAGGGGGCTCTAATGAAAAACTGTTTTTT
abundance: -; d_gene: -; v_gene: TRBV28; j_gene: TRBJ2-1; CDR3aa: CASGPGDNEQFF; CDR3nt: TGTGCCAGCGGGCCAGGGGACAATGAGCAGTTCTTC
abundance: -; d_gene: TRBD1; v_gene: TRBV6-6; j_gene: TRBJ2-7; CDR3aa: CASSYSDRGATYEQYF; CDR3nt: TGTGCCAGCAGTTACTCTGACAGGGGGGCAACCTACGAGCAGTACTTC
abundance: -; d_gene: TRBD2; v_gene: TRBV4-1; j_gene: TRBJ2-2; CDR3aa: CASSQDRGSGGLNTGELFF; CDR3nt: TGCGCCAGCAGCCAAGATAGGGGTAGCGGGGGGTTGAACACCGGGGAGCTGTTTTTT
abundance: -; d_gene: -; v_gene: TRBV11-2; j_gene: TRBJ2-7; CDR3aa: CASSQDRSSYEQYF; CDR3nt: TGTGCCAGCAGCCAGGACAGAAGCTCCTACGAGCAGTACTTC
abundance: -; d_gene: -; v_gene: TRBV30; j_gene: TRBJ1-5; CDR3aa: CAWSGGRIRQASNQPQHF; CDR3nt: TGTGCCTGGAGTGGGGGAAGGATCAGACAGGCGAGCAATCAGCCCCAGCATTTT
abundance: -; d_gene: -; v_gene: TRBV20-1; j_gene: TRBJ1-2; CDR3aa: CSARTPRGYTF; CDR3nt: TGCAGTGCTAGAACCCCCCGTGGCTACACCTTC
abundance: -; d_gene: -; v_gene: TRBV28; j_gene: TRBJ1-1; CDR3aa: CASTEGRGGFF; CDR3nt: TGTGCCAGCACCGAAGGGAGGGGTGGTTTCTTT
abundance: -; d_gene: TRBD1; v_gene: TRBV7-2; j_gene: TRBJ2-7; CDR3aa: CASSSGQGWDEQYF; CDR3nt: TGTGCCAGCAGCTCCGGACAGGGTTGGGACGAGCAGTACTTC
abundance: once; d_gene: -; v_gene: TRBV7-1; j_gene: TRBJ1-2; CDR3aa: CASSFSGPSEGYTF; CDR3nt: TGTGCCAGCAGCTTCTCGGGTCCGTCAGAGGGCTACACCTTC
abundance: -; d_gene: -; v_gene: TRBV23-1; j_gene: TRBJ2-7; CDR3aa: CASSRRRLRALLSEQYF; CDR3nt: TGCGCCAGCAGTCGCCGTCGGCTCAGGGCCCTGTTGAGCGAGCAGTACTTC
abundance: -; d_gene: TRBD1; v_gene: TRBV4-3; j_gene: TRBJ2-7; CDR3aa: CASSHPSTGTENYEQYF; CDR3nt: TGCGCCAGCAGCCACCCTTCTACCGGGACAGAAAACTACGAGCAGTACTTC
abundance: few; d_gene: -; v_gene: TRBV4-3; j_gene: TRBJ2-1; CDR3aa: CASSQDTGNEQFF; CDR3nt: TGCGCCAGCAGCCAAGATACGGGCAATGAGCAGTTCTTC
abundance: -; d_gene: -; v_gene: TRBV7-2; j_gene: TRBJ2-3; CDR3aa: CASSPGVSWTDTQYF; CDR3nt: TGTGCCAGCAGCCCGGGGGTATCATGGACAGATACGCAGTATTTT
abundance: -; d_gene: -; v_gene: TRBV6-5; j_gene: TRBJ1-1; CDR3aa: CASSYLGPGTEAFF; CDR3nt: TGTGCCAGCAGTTACCTCGGCCCGGGAACTGAAGCTTTCTTT
abundance: -; d_gene: TRBD1; v_gene: TRBV27; j_gene: TRBJ2-1; CDR3aa: CASSWDRGDQFF; CDR3nt: TGTGCCAGCAGTTGGGACAGGGGGGACCAGTTCTTC
abundance: few; d_gene: TRBD1; v_gene: TRBV10-3; j_gene: TRBJ1-5; CDR3aa: CAISDGTGGQPQHF; CDR3nt: TGTGCCATCAGTGACGGGACAGGGGGACAGCCCCAGCATTTT
abundance: -; d_gene: -; v_gene: TRBV5-6; j_gene: TRBJ2-1; CDR3aa: CASSLLTRSYNEQFF; CDR3nt: TGTGCCAGCAGCTTACTGACTAGGTCCTACAATGAGCAGTTCTTC
abundance: -; d_gene: -; v_gene: TRBV7-6; j_gene: TRBJ1-1; CDR3aa: CASSYSTGVEAEAFF; CDR3nt: TGTGCCAGCAGCTACTCGACGGGGGTGGAGGCTGAAGCTTTCTTT
abundance: -; d_gene: -; v_gene: TRBV2; j_gene: TRBJ2-7; CDR3aa: CASVRRGPYEQYF; CDR3nt: TGTGCCAGCGTGCGGAGGGGGCCCTACGAGCAGTACTTC
abundance: -; d_gene: TRBD1; v_gene: TRBV4-1; j_gene: TRBJ1-4; CDR3aa: CASSQIDRVDINEKLFF; CDR3nt: TGCGCCAGCAGCCAAATCGACAGGGTTGATATTAATGAAAAACTGTTTTTT
abundance: -; d_gene: TRBD1; v_gene: TRBV25-1; j_gene: TRBJ1-4; CDR3aa: CASSGQGEEKLFF; CDR3nt: TGTGCCAGCAGCGGACAGGGAGAGGAAAAACTGTTTTTT
abundance: -; d_gene: -; v_gene: TRBV5-4; j_gene: TRBJ2-5; CDR3aa: CASSLRAGQETQYF; CDR3nt: TGTGCCAGCAGCTTAAGGGCAGGCCAAGAGACCCAGTACTTC
abundance: -; d_gene: -; v_gene: TRBV4-3; j_gene: TRBJ2-1; CDR3aa: CASSLTKSDYNEQFF; CDR3nt: TGCGCCAGCAGCCTCACTAAGTCTGACTACAATGAGCAGTTCTTC
abundance: few; d_gene: TRBD1; v_gene: TRBV29-1; j_gene: TRBJ2-3; CDR3aa: CSVVGTGNTDTQYF; CDR3nt: TGCAGCGTAGTCGGGACAGGGAACACAGATACGCAGTATTTT
abundance: -; d_gene: -; v_gene: TRBV7-2; j_gene: TRBJ2-7; CDR3aa: CASSTNRLVFYEQYF; CDR3nt: TGTGCCAGCAGCACAAACAGACTAGTTTTCTACGAGCAGTACTTC
abundance: -; d_gene: TRBD2; v_gene: TRBV29-1; j_gene: TRBJ2-7; CDR3aa: CSGGGDYEQYF; CDR3nt: TGCAGCGGCGGGGGGGACTACGAGCAGTACTTC
abundance: -; d_gene: -; v_gene: TRBV5-5; j_gene: TRBJ2-5; CDR3aa: CASSGEQETQYF; CDR3nt: TGTGCCAGCAGCGGGGAACAAGAGACCCAGTACTTC
abundance: -; d_gene: TRBD1; v_gene: TRBV5-1; j_gene: TRBJ1-6; CDR3aa: CARRVGRGPDSPLHF; CDR3nt: TGCGCCAGAAGAGTGGGCAGGGGGCCCGATTCACCCCTCCACTTT
abundance: -; d_gene: -; v_gene: TRBV7-8; j_gene: TRBJ1-5; CDR3aa: CASSLNQNSNQPQHF; CDR3nt: TGTGCCAGCAGCTTAAACCAGAATAGCAATCAGCCCCAGCATTTT
abundance: few; d_gene: -; v_gene: TRBV12-5; j_gene: TRBJ1-1; CDR3aa: CASGQNMNTEAFF; CDR3nt: TGTGCTAGTGGACAGAATATGAACACTGAAGCTTTCTTT
abundance: few; d_gene: TRBD1; v_gene: TRBV7-9; j_gene: TRBJ1-2; CDR3aa: CASSLGQGNYGYTF; CDR3nt: TGTGCCAGCAGCTTAGGACAGGGGAACTATGGCTACACCTTC
abundance: few; d_gene: TRBD1; v_gene: TRBV11-2; j_gene: TRBJ1-1; CDR3aa: CASSAYRGPSTEAFF; CDR3nt: TGTGCCAGCAGCGCCTACAGGGGCCCCAGCACTGAAGCTTTCTTT
abundance: -; d_gene: TRBD1; v_gene: TRBV15; j_gene: TRBJ2-3; CDR3aa: CATSRPRDRGTDTQYF; CDR3nt: TGTGCCACCAGCAGACCCAGGGACAGGGGCACAGATACGCAGTATTTT
abundance: once; d_gene: -; v_gene: TRBV27; j_gene: TRBJ1-5; CDR3aa: CASSSDSLSNQPQHF; CDR3nt: TGTGCCAGCAGCTCGGACAGTCTGAGCAATCAGCCCCAGCATTTT
abundance: -; d_gene: -; v_gene: TRBV29-1; j_gene: TRBJ2-3; CDR3aa: CSVETEGAPEDTQYF; CDR3nt: TGCAGCGTTGAGACGGAGGGGGCGCCGGAAGATACGCAGTATTTT
abundance: few; d_gene: -; v_gene: TRBV13; j_gene: TRBJ2-7; CDR3aa: CASSLGRDSYEQYF; CDR3nt: TGTGCCAGCAGCTTAGGCAGGGACTCCTACGAGCAGTACTTC